Following are 24 T cell receptor beta chains from one sample sequenced in a study of blood T cells in healthy people across ages. Sample-barcoded 5' priming and a J-beta primer mix drove a second PCR of 7 to 11 cycles. TCRdb reprocessed the 5' RACE reads via MiXCR and lists one record per CDR3 protein. This table has roughly 1 million distinct CDR3 sequences, 20% to 25% appearing once. The same sample was also studied in work on T cells of mothers and their children.

Specimen: blood. The receptors stem from a girl aged 2-9 years in good health.

This clonotype came up a few times. This sequence joins TRBV7-2 and TRBJ2-5, with TRBD1 matching over 8 bases. V lost 5 bases to trimming and J lost 5 bases; unmatched junction nucleotides: 7. Germline CDR1 SGHTA, CDR2 FQGNSA. The CDR3 spans 14 residues. As DNA, the CDR3 is TGTGCCAGCAGCCCGGACAGGGCACGCGAGACCCAGTACTTC. Its protein is CASSPDRARETQYF.

On this clonotype: The junction does not match germline at one end; this may be a read error. The CDR3 region is CSARDVASGNTEELFF. CDR3 bases: TGCAGTGCTAGAGATGTGGCTAGCGGGAACACCGAGGAGCTGTTTTTT. V usage is TRBV20-1 and J usage is TRBJ2-2, with 9 bases lining up with TRBD2. Looked up from germline, CDR1 is DFQATT and CDR2 is SNEGSKA (reference sequence). The CDR3 has 16 amino acids.

This clonotype has a handful of counts. The gene calls are TRBV4-1 and TRBJ2-1; D gene ambiguous. V was clipped by 1 base and J by 5 bases, with 9 bases between them. Germline CDR1 reads MGHRA; CDR2 reads YSYEKL. CDR3 size: 14 residues. CDR3: CASSQGGWDNEQFF. The CDR3 nucleotides read TGCGCCAGCAGCCAAGGTGGATGGGACAATGAGCAGTTCTTC.

The rearrangement joins TRBV12-3 or TRBV12-4 to TRBJ2-6; TRBD2 is a possible D gene (5 bases). This CDR3 region has 14 residues. V was clipped by 8 bases and J by 2 bases, with 10 bases between them. DNA of the CDR3: TGTGCCAGCGACGCCGGGGCTGGGGCCAACGTCCTGACTTTC. Amino acid sequence: CASDAGAGANVLTF.

This clonotype occurred a few times. The rearrangement links TRBV27 to TRBJ2-5, with D unclear. There are 17 residues in the CDR3. Germline V lookup: CDR1 MNHEY, CDR2 SMNVEV (reference sequence). Trimming took off 1 base at V and 5 bases at J, with 20 bases between the two ends. CDR3 region: CASSLLGELADHETQYF. DNA of the CDR3: TGTGCCAGCAGTTTATTAGGTGAATTGGCAGATCACGAGACCCAGTACTTC.

The genes are TRBV10-1 and TRBJ2-1, with a weak D call TRBD2 (6 bases). The CDR3 is 14 residues long. Per the germline V gene, CDR1 is WNHNN and CDR2 is SYGVQD (reference sequence). The V and J ends lost 4 bases and 5 bases respectively, with 12 bases between them. The CDR3 sequence: CASSGDLTDNEQFF. Written as DNA, the CDR3 is TGCGCCAGCAGTGGGGACTTGACAGACAATGAGCAGTTCTTC.

A few counts support this clonotype. This chain uses TRBV6-1 with TRBJ1-2; D is undetermined. Germline V gene sequence: CDR1 MNHNS, CDR2 SASEGT. Trimming took 0 bases from V and 7 from J, leaving 3 bases between them. The CDR3 consists of 11 residues. CDR3 sequence reads: CASSEAVGYTF. In DNA form, the CDR3 reads TGTGCCAGCAGTGAAGCGGTTGGCTACACCTTC.

The V and J genes are TRBV29-1 and TRBJ2-7; either TRBD1 or TRBD2 may fit D (6 bases each). Germline CDR1 is SQVTM and CDR2 is ANQGSEA. V lost 4 bases to trimming and J lost 4 bases, with 26 bases between them. The CDR3 totals 17 residues. The CDR3 loop is CSVAGGTRKPFDYEQYF. CDR3 nucleotides: TGCAGCGTTGCTGGGGGGACAAGGAAGCCTTTCGATTACGAGCAGTACTTC.

The chain employs TRBV4-3 and TRBJ1-5; D may be TRBD1 (5 bases). The germline V gene has CDR1 LGHNA and CDR2 YSLEER. The V end lost 3 bases, the J end lost 3 bases, and 15 bases lay between the germline ends. CDR3 length: 16 amino acids. CDR3 in amino acids: CASSHEQMGHNQPQHF. The CDR3 coding sequence is TGCGCCAGCAGCCATGAACAAATGGGGCACAATCAGCCCCAGCATTTT.

This clonotype appeared a few times. The chain recombines TRBV29-1 with TRBJ2-2; 8 bases line up with TRBD2. Germline V gene sequence: CDR1 SQVTM, CDR2 ANQGSEA. With 4 bases clipped from V and 7 bases from J, the junction kept 14 bases outside the gene matches. The CDR3 runs 16 residues. The CDR3 is CSVGDSGGLVVGELFF. CDR3 DNA: TGCAGCGTTGGGGACTCCGGGGGACTAGTCGTCGGGGAGCTGTTTTTT.

V is TRBV14 and J is TRBJ1-1; a weak D match, TRBD1 (5 bases). The germline gives CDR1 SGHDN, CDR2 FVKESK. This CDR3 has 15 residues. Trimming pared 4 bases from V and 0 bases from J, leaving 12 bases between. Here the CDR3 DNA reads TGTGCCAGCAGCCTAGGCAGGGTAATGAACACTGAAGCTTTCTTT. Encoded protein: CASSLGRVMNTEAFF.

V gene TRBV28 combines with J gene TRBJ2-5; 8 nucleotides match TRBD2. The germline V gene encodes CDR1 MDHEN and CDR2 SYDVKM. Losses at the gene ends were 8 bases for V and 4 bases for J; bases not matched to a gene: 6. The CDR3 sequence is 13 residues long. CDR3 region: CASLLAGLETQYF. In DNA form, the CDR3 reads TGTGCCAGCCTATTAGCGGGACTAGAGACCCAGTACTTC.

In its sample, this clonotype was seen a few times. The chain links TRBV19 to TRBJ1-1; D might be TRBD1 (6 bases). The V end lost 1 base, the J end lost 3 bases, and 6 bases lay between the germline ends. Germline CDR1 LNHDA, CDR2 SQIVND (reference sequence). This CDR3 spans 13 amino acids. CDR3 sequence reads: CASSIAGDTEAFF. The CDR3 DNA reads TGTGCCAGTAGTATAGCAGGGGACACTGAAGCTTTCTTT.

The chain recombines TRBV12-3 or TRBV12-4 with TRBJ2-1, with a tentative D call TRBD1 (6 bases). The V gene lost 4 bases and the J gene lost 6 bases, with 19 bases spanning the gap. The CDR3 is 16 amino acids. CDR3 nucleotide sequence: TGTGCCAGCAGTTCCTGGGAGAGACAGGCCCTCAATGAGCAGTTCTTC. Amino acids: CASSSWERQALNEQFF.

This clonotype was picked up a small number of times. The V gene is TRBV7-9, the J gene TRBJ2-5; 7 nucleotides agree with TRBD1. J was trimmed by 0 bases and V by 2 bases; bases with no gene match: 9. This CDR3 is built from 17 residues. Germline V gene lookup returns CDR1 SEHNR and CDR2 FQNEAQ (reference sequence). The CDR3 sequence is CASSLWKLQGYQETQYF. The CDR3 nucleotides are TGTGCCAGCAGCTTATGGAAACTACAGGGGTACCAAGAGACCCAGTACTTC.

The chain combines TRBV25-1 with TRBJ2-1, with TRBD1 identical over 8 bases. This CDR3 contains 14 residues. From germline, CDR1 is MGHDK and CDR2 SYGVNS. Trimming took 5 bases from V and 7 from J; bases not matched to a gene: 7. The CDR3 is CASSQGADWNEQFF. CDR3 bases: TGTGCCAGCAGTCAGGGGGCTGATTGGAATGAGCAGTTCTTC.

This clonotype was found a few times. The chain uses TRBV29-1 and TRBJ2-3; tentative D call: TRBD1 (6 bases). V was shortened by 7 bases and J by 2 bases, with 16 bases between the two germline ends. CDR1 and CDR2 (germline): SQVTM, ANQGSEA. The CDR3 is 14 residues long. The CDR3 region is CSAGVRGHTDTQYF. The DNA for the CDR3 is TGCAGCGCTGGTGTCAGGGGACACACAGATACGCAGTATTTT.

This clonotype appeared a few times. The chain is built from TRBV12-3 or TRBV12-4 and TRBJ2-3; tentatively, D is TRBD2 (5 bases). V lost 7 bases, J lost 2 bases, and 16 bases lay in between. CDR3 size: 15 residues. CDR3 sequence reads: CASNYIGEITDTQYF. Written as DNA, the CDR3 is TGTGCCAGCAACTATATCGGGGAGATCACAGATACGCAGTATTTT.

The rearrangement links TRBV3-1 to TRBJ1-1; D gene unclear. The CDR3 loop spans 14 amino acids. Germline V lookup: CDR1 LGHDT, CDR2 YNNKEL (reference sequence). Trimming stripped 0 bases from V and 4 bases from J, with 9 bases between. Written as DNA, the CDR3 is TGTGCCAGCAGCCAAGATGAAGATGGCACTGAAGCTTTCTTT. The encoded protein is CASSQDEDGTEAFF.

This clonotype was observed a few times. V is TRBV7-9 and J is TRBJ2-2, with 8 bases fitting TRBD1. J was trimmed by 1 base and V by 5 bases; bases with no gene match: 6. CDR3 length equals 16 residues. Germline V gene sequence: CDR1 SEHNR, CDR2 FQNEAQ (reference sequence). CDR3 nucleotides: TGTGCCAGCAGCCCTAGGACAGGGCAGAACACCGGGGAGCTGTTTTTT. Amino acids: CASSPRTGQNTGELFF. The variable domain in full, with the rest retrieved from reference TRBV7-9 and TRBJ2-2, is DTGVSQNPRHKITKRGQNVTFRCDPISEHNRLYWYRQTLGQGPEFLTYFQNEAQLEKSRLLSDRFSAERPKGSFSTLEIQRTEQGDSAMYLCASSPRTGQNTGELFFGEGSRLTVL.

J is TRBJ2-7 and V is TRBV7-3, with TRBD1 matching 7 bases. The germline V gene has CDR1 SGHTA and CDR2 FQGTGA. V lost 5 bases and J lost 7; bases outside the gene matches: 11. The CDR3 is 14 residues long. This chain's CDR3 is CASSRTGAYEEQYF. As DNA, the CDR3 is TGTGCCAGCAGCCGGACAGGCGCCTACGAAGAGCAGTACTTC.

This clonotype has a handful of counts. V usage is TRBV2 and J usage is TRBJ2-7; 9 bases agree with TRBD2. V lost 1 base, J lost 0 bases, and 1 base stayed unmatched. Germline V gives CDR1 SNHLY, CDR2 FYNNEI. The CDR3 length is 15 residues. CDR3: CASSEGTSDSYEQYF. The CDR3 DNA reads TGTGCCAGCAGTGAAGGGACTAGCGACTCCTACGAGCAGTACTTC.

This clonotype was detected a few times. V and J are TRBV11-3 and TRBJ2-3; 9 positions agree with TRBD1. Germline V lookup: CDR1 SGHNT, CDR2 YENEEA. V lost 8 bases to trimming and J lost 4 bases; unmatched junction nucleotides: 13. This CDR3 region has 16 residues. This CDR3 reads CASGLTGGPPADTQYF. The CDR3 DNA reads as TGTGCCAGCGGCCTGACAGGGGGACCCCCGGCAGATACGCAGTATTTT.

CDR3 nucleotide sequence: TGCAGTGCTAGAGATCGACGCGGAATAGGAGGGGGCAAGGGAAGGACTGAAGCTTTCTTT. Amino acids: CSARDRRGIGGGKGRTEAFF. The rearrangement uses TRBV20-1 and TRBJ1-1; TRBD1 agrees at 7 bases. The CDR3 runs to 20 residues. J was trimmed by 5 bases and V by 0 bases; bases with no gene match: 24. CDR1 and CDR2 (germline): DFQATT, SNEGSKA (reference sequence).